What follows are 4 T cell receptor beta chains derived from one specimen sequenced in a study of T-cell memory formation after mild COVID-19. Each CDR3 protein gets one entry after TCRdb re-called the 5' RACE reads with MiXCR. There are 250,000 to 350,000 distinct CDR3 sequences in the sample; just under 20% occur only once, and under 25% lies in the top ten. Sequenced: PBMCs or a T cell subset sorted from them (not recorded which). Receptor source: a man younger than 30 who had mild COVID-19 (a few samples of this study predate the infection). Cell type and time point are not known.

V gene TRBV7-2 combines with J gene TRBJ2-3, with 9 bases fitting TRBD2. The length of the CDR3 is 16 residues. V lost 5 bases and J lost 7; bases outside the gene matches: 13. In germline, CDR1 is SGHTA, CDR2 FQGNSA. CDR3 region: CASSQAAGGNIHTQYF. CDR3 nucleotides: TGTGCCAGCAGCCAGGCAGCGGGGGGAAATATTCATACGCAGTATTTT.

The V gene is TRBV6-1, the J gene TRBJ1-2; D remains unclear. Looked up from germline, CDR1 is MNHNS and CDR2 is SASEGT. V was trimmed by 5 bases and J by 6 bases, leaving 13 bases between them. This CDR3 contains 13 residues. The CDR3 loop is CASSPRPNDGYTF. The CDR3 bases are TGTGCCAGCAGTCCCCGACCGAATGATGGCTACACCTTC.

This chain joins TRBV4-3 and TRBJ2-4; 15 bases are a match to TRBD2. The CDR3 totals 17 residues. V lost 3 bases, J lost 5 bases, and 5 bases stayed unmatched. Germline V lookup: CDR1 LGHNA, CDR2 YSLEER. The CDR3 spells CASSHGTSGGTENIQYF. The CDR3, as DNA: TGCGCCAGCAGCCACGGGACTAGCGGGGGGACTGAAAACATTCAGTACTTC.

This clonotype has a count of ten or more. This chain connects TRBV27 to TRBJ2-1; D is ambiguous. The CDR3 has 15 amino acids. Looked up from germline, CDR1 is MNHEY and CDR2 is SMNVEV (reference sequence). V dropped 1 base and J dropped 0 bases, with 7 bases sitting between them. The CDR3 sequence is CASSLLESSYNEQFF. In nucleotides, the CDR3 is TGTGCCAGCAGTTTATTGGAAAGCTCCTACAATGAGCAGTTCTTC.